The rows below give T cell receptor beta chains drawn from one sample of a study of cytomegalovirus exposure and HLA in healthy donors. Sequencing was performed with immunoSEQ multiplex PCR; in TCRdb, only in-frame clones are kept and a portion is missing. The sample gives approximately 75,000 clones, 65% to 80% of which show up once; roughly 20% is in the top ten. The material sequenced was PBMCs. These receptor sequences come from a man aged 35 to 55 in good health and CMV-seropositive. Each CDR3 is given with its conserved first and last residue. The order of the fields is clone size, D gene, V gene, CDR3 length, J gene, CDR3 DNA, CDR3 protein. The D gene is left open where the match is weak. Only part of the rows carry a size: once, few, many, or a class if the clone is expanded.

-	TRBD2	TRBV4-3	17	TRBJ2-6	TGCGCCAGCAGCCAAGGGGAGGGCTTCTCTGGGGCCAACGTCCTGACTTTC	CASSQGEGFSGANVLTF
-	-	TRBV5-6	17	TRBJ1-1	TGTGCCAGCAGCTTGGTAGGTACGTGGGACTTGAACACTGAAGCTTTCTTT	CASSLVGTWDLNTEAFF
-	TRBD1	TRBV2	14	TRBJ1-1	TGTGCCAGCAGAAACCGGGACAGGAACACTGAAGCTTTCTTT	CASRNRDRNTEAFF
-	-	TRBV6-1	15	TRBJ2-1	TGTGCCAACAGTGTTAGGACGGGGGACTACAATGAGCAGTTCTTC	CANSVRTGDYNEQFF
-	-	TRBV18	14	TRBJ2-5	TGTGCCAGCTCACCTTACACGGAGCAAGAGACCCAGTACTTC	CASSPYTEQETQYF
-	-	TRBV7-2	15	TRBJ2-2	TGTGCCAGCAGAGTCCGACAGGTTGCGGCCGGGGAGCTGTTTTTT	CASRVRQVAAGELFF
-	-	TRBV5-1	15	TRBJ1-4	TGCGCCAGCAGCTTGAGGACAGCAACTAATGAAAAACTGTTTTTT	CASSLRTATNEKLFF
once	-	TRBV7-2	16	TRBJ2-3	TGTGCCAGCAGCTGGGTCCCCGGGACTAGCACAGATACGCAGTATTTT	CASSWVPGTSTDTQYF
-	TRBD2	TRBV27	17	TRBJ2-3	TGTGCCAGCAGTTCATACCCGGGACTAAGGTCCACAGATACGCAGTATTTT	CASSSYPGLRSTDTQYF
-	-	TRBV2	14	TRBJ1-5	TGTGCCAGCACGGCCGGCCTGGAGGTACAGCCCCAGCATTTT	CASTAGLEVQPQHF
-	-	TRBV9	16	TRBJ2-3	TGTGCCAGCAGCGTAGAGGGGGATCAAATCACAGATACGCAGTATTTT	CASSVEGDQITDTQYF
-	-	TRBV7-9	12	TRBJ1-6	TGTGCCAGCAGCGGGACAAATTCACCCCTCCACTTT	CASSGTNSPLHF
-	-	TRBV6-1	13	TRBJ2-7	TGTGCCAGCACCTTAGGAGGAGGGCGGGAGCAGTACTTC	CASTLGGGREQYF
-	-	TRBV5-1	14	TRBJ2-7	TGCGCCAGCAGCCTGAGTAGTCTTTCCTACGAGCAGTACTTC	CASSLSSLSYEQYF
-	TRBD2	TRBV6-4	14	TRBJ2-7	TGTGCCAGCAGTCTCCGCGGGGGGGACTACGAGCAGTACTTC	CASSLRGGDYEQYF
-	TRBD1	TRBV2	13	TRBJ1-1	TGTGCCAGCAGTGATTGGGGGACAGGCGAAGCTTTCTTT	CASSDWGTGEAFF
-	-	TRBV15	18	TRBJ1-1	TGTGCCACCAGCAGTGGTGGGGTTTTCGAGGGTAAGGACACTGAAGCTTTCTTT	CATSSGGVFEGKDTEAFF
few	TRBD1	TRBV6-1	14	TRBJ2-1	TGTGCCACCGCCGGGACAGGGGCCTACAATGAGCAGTTCTTC	CATAGTGAYNEQFF
few	TRBD2	TRBV11-3	18	TRBJ2-3	TGTGCCAGCAGCTCTATCGCCTTACTAGCGGGGGGGCAAGATACGCAGTATTTT	CASSSIALLAGGQDTQYF
-	TRBD1	TRBV27	15	TRBJ1-5	TGTGCCAGCAGTTTCCGACAGGGGAGCAATCAGCCCCAGCATTTT	CASSFRQGSNQPQHF
-	-	TRBV4-1	13	TRBJ2-7	TGCGCCAGCAGCCAAGAGAAATCCTACGAGCAGTACTTC	CASSQEKSYEQYF
-	-	TRBV30	13	TRBJ2-5	TGTGCCGTGAGTAGGGGCCTCCAAGAGACCCAGTACTTC	CAVSRGLQETQYF
few	-	TRBV19	16	TRBJ1-1	TGTGCCAGTAGAAGATTTACGGGGGGGTGGAACACTGAAGCTTTCTTT	CASRRFTGGWNTEAFF
-	-	TRBV6-6	14	TRBJ2-6	TGTGCCAGCTTCAGGGACTCTGGGGCCAACGTCCTGACTTTC	CASFRDSGANVLTF
-	TRBD1	TRBV7-9	14	TRBJ2-7	TGTGCCAGCAGCTTAGAGGGACAGTCTATAGAGCAGTACTTC	CASSLEGQSIEQYF
-	-	TRBV7-4	15	TRBJ2-5	TGTGCCAGCAGCCACGATTGGGCTTGGCAAGAGACCCAGTACTTC	CASSHDWAWQETQYF
once	TRBD2	TRBV29-1	13	TRBJ2-3	TGCAGCGTGAGACTAGCGGGGGGTGATACGCAGTATTTT	CSVRLAGGDTQYF
-	-	TRBV5-6	13	TRBJ2-7	TGTGCCAGCGGCCGGACTGATTCCTACGAGCAGTACTTC	CASGRTDSYEQYF
-	-	TRBV25-1	16	TRBJ2-7	TGTGCCAGCAGTGATACTTTAACACCCGGAGGGCACGAGCAGTACTTC	CASSDTLTPGGHEQYF
-	TRBD1	TRBV5-7	17	TRBJ1-5	TGTGCCAGCAGCTTGGCCCCAGCAGGGGGTTGCAATCAGCCCCAGCATTTT	CASSLAPAGGCNQPQHF
-	-	TRBV2	11	TRBJ2-1	TGTGCCAGCAGCCCAGGGGATGAGCAGTTCTTC	CASSPGDEQFF
-	-	TRBV29-1	12	TRBJ1-1	TGCAGCGTTGCCACAGCGGGGACTGAAGCTTTCTTT	CSVATAGTEAFF
-	TRBD2	TRBV27	18	TRBJ2-3	TGTGCCAGCAGTTTATTGGGCGTGGCTAGCGGCAGCACAGATACGCAGTATTTT	CASSLLGVASGSTDTQYF